Sequencing of this T cell receptor beta chain was carried out in a study of cytomegalovirus exposure and HLA in healthy donors. Broader study findings: Analysis was performed later, and it showed HLA-associated TCR beta chains to be more clonally expanded than equally common others. From TCR beta sequences, most subjects' HLA-A and HLA-B alleles were reportedly predicted accurately.

PCR amplification relied on 60 Vbeta primers (plus 13 Jbeta primers). Only in-frame clones appear in the TCRdb table, and some are missing; sequencing was by immunoSEQ multiplex PCR. The data show 150,000 to 200,000 clones, around 80% seen once. The length of the CDR3 is 12 residues. V lost 5 bases and J 4 bases, leaving 8 bases between the germline ends. Germline V gene sequence: CDR1 SNHLY, CDR2 FYNNEI. This clone has only a few counts. The target antigen is unknown. This TCR was recovered from a woman between 45 and 65 years old in good health and CMV-seropositive. The J gene is TRBJ1-1, the V gene TRBV2, with a weak D call TRBD1 (5 bases). Sample: PBMCs. The CDR3 loop is CASSKGITEAFF. The DNA for the CDR3 is TGTGCCAGCAGTAAGGGGATCACTGAAGCTTTCTTT.